The 28 T cell receptor beta chains presented below share a single source sample, sequenced in a study of spatial heterogeneity in lung cancer. Antigens of these TCRs are unknown. The time point denotes: sample taken at primary tumor resection. Regarding the study as a whole: How many expanded intratumoral alpha and beta TCRs were present tracked the tumor mutation count, which was a count of nonsynonymous mutations.

TCRdb used MiXCR to reprocess the 5' RACE reads, holding one entry per CDR3 protein. The sample records around 4,900 distinct CDR3 sequences, about 6.4% being singletons. The starting material was lung tumor tissue, obtained at surgery. The receptors come from a female donor with early-stage non-small cell lung cancer.

This clonotype was seen repeatedly, ten times or more. This beta chain appears as a stray read in a library generated for alpha chains; its size is not informative. CDR3 protein: CASNPSGGQTYEQYV. CDR3 DNA sequence: TGTGCCAGCAACCCCTCGGGAGGGCAGACCTACGAGCAGTACGTC. The rearrangement links TRBV7-8 to TRBJ2-7; 8 bases are a match to TRBD2. With V trimmed by 7 bases and J by 2 bases, 10 bases remained unmatched. The CDR3 covers 15 residues. Looked up from germline, CDR1 is SGHVS and CDR2 is FQNEAQ.

This clonotype was counted many times. As an off-target read in a library built for alpha chains, this beta chain has a frequency of little significance. The rearrangement joins TRBV28 to TRBJ2-3; the match to TRBD2 covers 7 bases. With 7 bases clipped from V and 2 bases from J, the junction kept 12 bases outside the gene matches. The CDR3 consists of 16 residues. Germline CDR1 reads MDHEN; CDR2 reads SYDVKM. The CDR3 sequence: CASTKGGHQLTDTQYF. In DNA form, the CDR3 reads TGTGCCAGCACCAAGGGAGGGCATCAACTCACAGATACGCAGTATTTT.

This clonotype was picked up many times. As an off-target read in a library built for alpha chains, this beta chain has a frequency of little significance. This chain links TRBV20-1 with TRBJ1-3; 7 bases align to TRBD1. CDR3 length: 15 residues. Germline assignment: CDR1 DFQATT and CDR2 SNEGSKA (reference sequence). After removal of 6 bases from V and 4 bases from J, the junction contained 12 bases not matched to a gene. CDR3 in amino acids: CSAPQGGTWGNTIYF. In DNA form, the CDR3 reads TGCAGTGCGCCCCAGGGGGGCACTTGGGGAAACACCATATATTTT.

This clonotype has at least ten counts. Because this beta chain is a stray read in a library intended to capture alpha chains, its abundance should not be given much weight. CDR3 nucleotide sequence: TGCAGTGCTAGAGTTTACAGGGAGCGTGGCTACACCTTC. As protein: CSARVYRERGYTF. The chain couples TRBV20-1 to TRBJ1-2; tentative D call: TRBD1 (6 bases). The CDR3 loop spans 13 amino acids. Germline-derived CDR1 and CDR2 are DFQATT and SNEGSKA (reference sequence). Trimming left V 1 base short and J 7 bases short, with 13 bases between.

This clonotype has a count of ten or more. This beta chain lies outside the target of a library built for alpha chains; its clone size means little. The chain employs TRBV6-1 and TRBJ1-4; 7 bases align to TRBD1. Losses at the gene ends were 4 bases for V and 0 bases for J; bases not matched to a gene: 2. CDR1 MNHNS and CDR2 SASEGT come from the germline V gene. The length of the CDR3 is 15 residues. Written as DNA, the CDR3 is TGTGCCAGCAGTGGCCAGGGGGCAACTAATGAAAAACTGTTTTTT. This gives the protein CASSGQGATNEKLFF.

By sample share, this clonotype is medium-sized (0.01 to 0.1%). Found in a library prepared for alpha chains, this beta chain is an off-target read, and its abundance has little meaning. This rearrangement joins TRBV28 to TRBJ1-4, with D unresolved. This CDR3 spans 12 amino acids. CDR1 MDHEN and CDR2 SYDVKM come from the germline V gene. The V gene lost 6 bases and the J gene lost 3 bases, with 5 bases spanning the gap. The chain's CDR3 is CASSLPNEKLFF. CDR3 nucleotides: TGTGCCAGCAGCCTCCCTAATGAAAAACTGTTTTTT. The complete variable domain, with remaining parts taken from reference TRBV28 and TRBJ1-4, reads DVKVTQSSRYLVKRTGEKVFLECVQDMDHENMFWYRQDPGLGLRLIYFSYDVKMKEKGDIPEGYSVSREKKERFSLILESASTNQTSMYLCASSLPNEKLFFGSGTQLSVL.

This clonotype was recorded a few times. This beta chain is a stray read from a library made for alpha chains; its abundance is not meaningful. DNA of the CDR3: TGTGCCAGCAGCGGTAGCAAACCTGACACTGAAGCTTTCTTT. It yields the protein CASSGSKPDTEAFF. This rearrangement joins TRBV7-9 to TRBJ1-1; D is unclear. The CDR3 spans 14 residues. CDR1 is SEHNR and CDR2 is FQNEAQ in the germline V gene (reference sequence). V lost 5 bases and J 3 bases, leaving 13 bases between the germline ends.

This clonotype is medium-sized within its sample. This beta chain is an off-target read within a library intended for alpha chains, so its frequency means little. The V and J genes are TRBV28 and TRBJ2-7, with D uncertain. CDR3 length equals 13 residues. The V gene's germline CDR1 is MDHEN and CDR2 SYDVKM. V was shortened by 5 bases and J by 3 bases, with 11 bases between the two germline ends. DNA of the CDR3: TGTGCCAGCAGTCTAGAGGACGGCTACGAGCAGTACGTC. It specifies CASSLEDGYEQYV.

This clonotype was detected ten times or more. Being off target in a library aimed at alpha chains, this beta chain has a size of little meaning. The CDR3 loop is CATSPQANTGELFF. CDR3 DNA: TGTGCCACCTCTCCGCAGGCGAACACCGGGGAGCTGTTTTTT. The chain recombines TRBV25-1 with TRBJ2-2; no clear D. The germline gives CDR1 MGHDK, CDR2 SYGVNS. CDR3 length: 14 amino acids. The V and J ends lost 10 bases and 0 bases respectively, with 12 bases between them.

At least ten counts were recorded for this clonotype. This beta chain is an off-target read within a library intended for alpha chains, so its frequency means little. The CDR3, as DNA: TGCGCCAGCAGCCAACAGACACTGATGAACACTGAAGCTTTCTTT. It yields the protein CASSQQTLMNTEAFF. The chain is built from TRBV5-1 and TRBJ1-1; D ambiguous. V gave up 4 bases and J gave up 0 bases, with 13 bases separating them. The CDR3 consists of 15 residues. Germline assignment: CDR1 SGHRS and CDR2 YFSETQ.

This clonotype was seen many times. For a library built for alpha chains, this beta chain is a stray read; little rests on its size. V is TRBV12-3 or TRBV12-4 and J is TRBJ1-2; D is undetermined. Deletions cut 2 bases from V and 7 bases from J, with 5 bases between. The CDR3 extends over 11 amino acids. The CDR3 here is CASSLYPGYTF. CDR3 nucleotide sequence: TGTGCCAGCAGTTTATATCCTGGCTACACCTTC.

This clonotype is deemed medium-sized. The library was built for alpha chains, so this beta chain is an off-target read and its size means little. CDR3 sequence reads: CASSTRLGELFF. The CDR3 bases are TGTGCCAGCAGCACAAGGCTTGGGGAGCTGTTTTTT. The chain combines TRBV7-8 with TRBJ2-2; D not resolved. The V and J ends lost 5 bases and 8 bases respectively, with 9 bases between them. Per the germline V gene, CDR1 is SGHVS and CDR2 is FQNEAQ. The CDR3 is 12 amino acids.

This clonotype was recorded many times. This beta chain appears as a stray read in a library generated for alpha chains; its size is not informative. The chain carries TRBV5-1 and TRBJ1-2; TRBD1 matches 10 bases. Germline CDR1 SGHRS, CDR2 YFSETQ. This CDR3 spans 15 amino acids. Trimming at V came to 6 bases and at J to 8 bases, leaving 13 bases not matched to a gene. The CDR3 bases are TGCGCCAGCACTTCTAATTCCGGGACAGGGGTCGGCTACACCTTC. This translates into CASTSNSGTGVGYTF.

This clonotype was observed many times. This beta chain is a stray sequence in a library constructed for alpha chains; its clone size is not meaningful. The chain combines TRBV12-3 or TRBV12-4 with TRBJ2-7; 7 positions match TRBD1. CDR3 length equals 15 residues. The V and J ends lost 7 bases and 3 bases, in that order; junction bases with no gene match: 12. DNA of the CDR3: TGTGCCAGCACCAGCGACAGGGTCCCCTTCTACGAGCAGTACTTC. Translated, it gives CASTSDRVPFYEQYF.

This clonotype was recorded many times. Since the library was made to target alpha chains, this beta chain is a stray read and its abundance is not meaningful. This rearrangement joins TRBV25-1 to TRBJ1-5; TRBD1 matches at 8 bases. J gave up 6 bases and V 6 bases, and 7 bases lay outside the gene matches. Germline-derived CDR1 and CDR2 are MGHDK and SYGVNS. The CDR3 has 14 amino acids. The CDR3: CASSAGQGFQPQHF. The CDR3 DNA reads TGTGCCAGCAGCGCTGGACAGGGCTTTCAGCCCCAGCATTTT.

This clonotype qualifies as medium-sized. Found in a library prepared for alpha chains, this beta chain is an off-target read, and its abundance has little meaning. The J gene is TRBJ2-2, the V gene TRBV29-1; 9 positions agree with TRBD1. Germline V gene data show CDR1 as SQVTM and CDR2 as ANQGSEA. The CDR3 spans 14 residues. The V gene end was trimmed by 7 bases and the J gene end by 1 base; junction bases not matched to a gene: 4. CDR3 in amino acids: CSAQGAGNTGELFF. The CDR3 coding sequence is TGCAGCGCACAGGGGGCAGGGAACACCGGGGAGCTGTTTTTT.

This clonotype occurred once. Little can be read into the size of this beta chain, an off-target read in a library designed for alpha chains. This chain joins TRBV7-8 and TRBJ1-5; D is unresolved. The CDR3 loop spans 12 amino acids. The V end lost 6 bases, the J end lost 9 bases, and 12 bases lay between the germline ends. Germline CDR1 SGHVS, CDR2 FQNEAQ. This chain's CDR3 is CASRAEYGPQHF. CDR3 nucleotide sequence: TGTGCCAGCAGGGCGGAGTATGGGCCCCAGCATTTT. Filled out from reference TRBV7-8 and TRBJ1-5, the complete variable domain reads GAGVSQSPRYKVAKRGQDVALRCDPISGHVSLFWYQQALGQGPEFLTYFQNEAQLDKSGLPSDRFFAERPEGSVSTLKIQRTQQEDSAVYLCASRAEYGPQHFGDGTRLSIL.

Worth noting for this clonotype: Because the library targeted alpha chains, this beta chain is an off-target read whose size means little. The V and J genes are TRBV20-1 and TRBJ1-1; possible D gene TRBD1, 6 bases. The CDR3 has 15 amino acids. V lost 4 bases to trimming and J lost 0 bases, with 15 bases between them. From germline, CDR1 is DFQATT and CDR2 SNEGSKA (reference sequence). CDR3 DNA: TGCAGTGCTACCACAGGGCTGGATATGAACACTGAAGCTTTCTTT. The encoded protein is CSATTGLDMNTEAFF.

This clonotype is labeled medium-sized (0.01 to 0.1%). This beta chain appears as a stray read in a library generated for alpha chains; its size is not informative. V usage is TRBV28 and J usage is TRBJ2-7; no clear D. The V gene's germline CDR1 is MDHEN and CDR2 SYDVKM. CDR3 size: 13 residues. The V gene lost 6 bases and the J gene lost 2 bases, with 11 bases spanning the gap. CDR3 in DNA: TGTGCCAGCAGCCCCTCCCTGACCTACGAGCAGTACTTC. Translation: CASSPSLTYEQYF. The full variable domain, rest sourced from reference TRBV28 and TRBJ2-7, is DVKVTQSSRYLVKRTGEKVFLECVQDMDHENMFWYRQDPGLGLRLIYFSYDVKMKEKGDIPEGYSVSREKKERFSLILESASTNQTSMYLCASSPSLTYEQYFGPGTRLTVT.

This clonotype was observed many times. This beta chain is a stray read from a library made for alpha chains; its abundance is not meaningful. The rearrangement uses TRBV7-9 and TRBJ2-7; D is possibly TRBD2 (5 bases). This CDR3 is 15 amino acids long. V lost 4 bases and J 4 bases, leaving 17 bases between the germline ends. Germline V gene sequence: CDR1 SEHNR, CDR2 FQNEAQ (reference sequence). DNA for the CDR3: TGTGCCAGCAGCTCCGAGGGCGGTCAGGAGTACGAGCAGTACTTC. Its protein product is CASSSEGGQEYEQYF.

By share, this clonotype ranks as medium-sized (0.01 to 0.1%). This beta chain is a stray sequence in a library constructed for alpha chains; its clone size is not meaningful. The chain combines TRBV11-3 with TRBJ1-2, with D maybe TRBD1 (6 bases). CDR3 size: 13 residues. The V end lost 3 bases, the J end lost 3 bases, and 8 bases lay between the germline ends. CDR1 is SGHNT and CDR2 is YENEEA in the germline V gene. The CDR3 spells CASSFGQHYGYTF. The CDR3 bases are TGTGCCAGCAGCTTCGGACAGCACTATGGCTACACCTTC. The full variable domain, its missing parts supplied by reference TRBV11-3 and TRBJ1-2, is EAGVVQSPRYKIIEKKQPVAFWCNPISGHNTLYWYLQNLGQGPELLIRYENEEAVDDSQLPKDRFSAERLKGVDSTLKIQPAELGDSAVYLCASSFGQHYGYTFGSGTRLTVV.

By share of the sample, this clonotype is medium-sized. This beta chain came through as a stray read in a library set up for alpha chains, and its size says little. The chain links TRBV4-2 to TRBJ1-5; D gene uncertain. CDR3 length: 14 residues. Per germline, CDR1 LGHNA and CDR2 YNFKEQ. V lost 4 bases and J lost 7, with 14 bases in between. CDR3 sequence reads: CASSPGRGQQPQHF. DNA of the CDR3: TGTGCCAGCAGCCCTGGCCGGGGTCAGCAGCCCCAGCATTTT.

In its sample, this clonotype was seen many times. This beta chain slipped into a library made for alpha chains as a stray read, so its size is not meaningful. As DNA, the CDR3 is TGTGCCAGCAGTTTATGGCCTAGCGTTCCCTCCTACAATGAGCAGTTCTTC. It translates to CASSLWPSVPSYNEQFF. V is TRBV28 and J is TRBJ2-1; possibly TRBD2 for D (6 bases). The CDR3 is 17 amino acids. Germline loops: CDR1 MDHEN, CDR2 SYDVKM. V was clipped by 0 bases and J by 0 bases, with 12 bases between them.

This clonotype was found many times. This beta chain slipped into a library made for alpha chains as a stray read, so its size is not meaningful. V gene TRBV3-1 combines with J gene TRBJ1-3; D ambiguous. This CDR3 comprises 14 residues. V was trimmed by 1 base and J by 3 bases, leaving 7 bases between them. CDR1 LGHDT and CDR2 YNNKEL come from the germline V gene (reference sequence). The CDR3 region is CASSQGIRGNTIYF. The CDR3 nucleotides read TGTGCCAGCAGCCAAGGGATTCGTGGAAACACCATATATTTT.

This clonotype was seen repeatedly, ten times or more. The library was designed around alpha chains, so this beta chain is a stray read whose abundance carries little weight. The chain joins TRBV7-2 to TRBJ1-1; no definite D call. The ends were cut back, 2 bases at V and 1 base at J, with 11 bases in the middle. Germline CDR1 SGHTA, CDR2 FQGNSA. This CDR3 region has 15 residues. CDR3 sequence (DNA): TGTGCCAGCAGCTTATCTAGTGGCACGAACACTGAAGCTTTCTTT. Translation: CASSLSSGTNTEAFF.

This clonotype was seen many times. With the library built for alpha chains, this beta chain is off target and its frequency is not meaningful. This sequence joins TRBV7-3 and TRBJ2-5, with 14 bases fitting TRBD2. V gave up 5 bases and J gave up 4 bases; unmatched junction bases: 6. The CDR3 runs to 16 residues. Germline CDR1 is SGHTA and CDR2 is FQGTGA. CDR3 residues: CASSRGLAGDGETQYF. As DNA, the CDR3 is TGTGCCAGCAGCCGGGGACTAGCGGGGGACGGAGAGACCCAGTACTTC. Drawing the rest from reference TRBV7-3 and TRBJ2-5, the complete variable domain is GAGVSQTPSNKVTEKGKYVELRCDPISGHTALYWYRQSLGQGPEFLIYFQGTGAADDSGLPNDRFFAVRPEGSVSTLKIQRTERGDSAVYLCASSRGLAGDGETQYFGPGTRLLVL.

This clonotype rates as medium-sized. This beta chain represents an off-target read in a library built for alpha chains; its size is of limited meaning. The chain is built from TRBV18 and TRBJ1-5; 8 nucleotides align to TRBD1. Trimming removed 4 bases from V and 7 bases from J; junction bases left unmatched: 3. Germline V gene sequence: CDR1 KGHSH, CDR2 LQKENI. CDR3 length: 13 amino acids. CDR3 protein: CASSLTGGQPQHF. CDR3 bases: TGTGCCAGCTCACTTACAGGGGGGCAGCCCCAGCATTTT.

This clonotype was seen at least ten times. In a library made to pick up alpha chains, this beta chain is a stray read with a size that means little. The rearrangement links TRBV6-5 to TRBJ2-5; 11 positions match TRBD1. V gave up 4 bases and J gave up 4 bases; unmatched junction bases: 2. The germline V gene has CDR1 MNHEY and CDR2 SVGAGI. The CDR3 covers 14 residues. The CDR3 nucleotides are TGTGCCAGCAGTTTCGGGACAGGGGGAGAGACCCAGTACTTC. Translated: CASSFGTGGETQYF.